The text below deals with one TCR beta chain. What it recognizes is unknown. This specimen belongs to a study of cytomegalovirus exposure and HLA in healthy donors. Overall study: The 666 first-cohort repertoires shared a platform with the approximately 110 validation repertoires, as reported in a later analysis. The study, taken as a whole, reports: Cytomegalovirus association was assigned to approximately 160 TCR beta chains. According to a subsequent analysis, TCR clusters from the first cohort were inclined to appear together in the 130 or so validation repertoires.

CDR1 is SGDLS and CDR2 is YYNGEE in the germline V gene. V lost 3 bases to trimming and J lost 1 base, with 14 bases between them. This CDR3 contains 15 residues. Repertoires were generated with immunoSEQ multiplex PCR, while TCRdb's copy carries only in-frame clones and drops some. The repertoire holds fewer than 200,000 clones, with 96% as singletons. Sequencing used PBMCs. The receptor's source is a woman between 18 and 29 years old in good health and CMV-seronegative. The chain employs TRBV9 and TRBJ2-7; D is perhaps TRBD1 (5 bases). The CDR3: CASSEDLPGSYEQYF. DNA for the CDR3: TGTGCCAGCAGCGAGGACCTCCCAGGGTCCTACGAGCAGTACTTC.